The rows below give T cell receptor beta chains drawn from one sample of a study of beta chain features in type 1 diabetes. Sequencing used immunoSEQ multiplex PCR; TCRdb keeps in-frame clones, though not all of them. The sample contains 100,000 to 150,000 clones, around 16% of which appear only once. Sequencing was carried out using central memory CD4+ T cells from blood. The receptor source for this set is a man aged 18 to 29 with type 1 diabetes. Each CDR3 is given with its conserved first and last residue. A D gene is named only where the DNA matches it firmly. Expanded clones are given a class, and other clones once, few, many or no size at all.

CDR3 DNA	CDR3 protein	clone size	V gene	J gene	D gene
TGTGCCAGCTCCCCCGAGTACCTTGCCACAGATACGCAGTATTTT	CASSPEYLATDTQYF	few	TRBV18	TRBJ2-3	NA
TGCGCCAGCAGCTTGGACTTCACCTACAATGAGCAGTTCTTC	CASSLDFTYNEQFF	few	TRBV5-1	TRBJ2-1	NA
TGCGCCAGCAGCCAAGCATTCATTACGACAGGGAACACTGAAGCTTTCTTT	CASSQAFITTGNTEAFF	NA	TRBV4-3	TRBJ1-1	NA
TGTGCCAGTAGCCGCGGGCTAGTAGAGACCCAGTACTTC	CASSRGLVETQYF	NA	TRBV19	TRBJ2-5	NA
TGTGCCAGCAGCTCCCCGGTCCTCGACTATGGCTACACCTTC	CASSSPVLDYGYTF	few	TRBV7-2	TRBJ1-2	NA
TGCGACAGCAGCTTGGAGGACTCAGGCACGGAGCAGTTCTTC	CDSSLEDSGTEQFF	few	TRBV5-1	TRBJ2-1	NA
TGTGCCACCAGCAGCCCCATTTCTGGAAACACCATATATTTT	CATSSPISGNTIYF	NA	TRBV15	TRBJ1-3	NA
TGTGCCAGCAGCCTGACAGGGAACTATGGCTACACCTTC	CASSLTGNYGYTF	NA	TRBV27	TRBJ1-2	TRBD1
TGCAGCGTCCTCACGGTGGGTGAAAAACTGTTTTTT	CSVLTVGEKLFF	NA	TRBV29-1	TRBJ1-4	NA
TGTGCCAGCAGCGCTACCCGTTACTTAAACACCATATATTTT	CASSATRYLNTIYF	NA	TRBV9	TRBJ1-3	NA
TGTGCCAGCAGCGGCGGACAGGGGCTCTACGAGCAGTACTTC	CASSGGQGLYEQYF	few	TRBV9	TRBJ2-7	TRBD1
TGTGCCAGCAGTTCGACTCCTAGCGGGGGGGTCCACGAGCAGTACTTC	CASSSTPSGGVHEQYF	few	TRBV28	TRBJ2-7	TRBD2
TGTGCCAGCAGCTTAGCGCCCACAGATACGCAGTATTTT	CASSLAPTDTQYF	NA	TRBV5-4	TRBJ2-3	NA
TGTGCCAGCAGCCCGTCTATAGCGGGGTCAGCCAAAAACATTCAGTACTTC	CASSPSIAGSAKNIQYF	NA	TRBV9	TRBJ2-4	TRBD2
TGTGCCTGGAGTCCCGCCGAGGGCCGCCGGGGGACCCAGTACTTC	CAWSPAEGRRGTQYF	NA	TRBV30	TRBJ2-5	NA
TGTGCCAGCAGCAGCGGGACGGCCTCTGGAAACACCATATATTTT	CASSSGTASGNTIYF	few	TRBV6-6	TRBJ1-3	NA
TGTGCCCTAGCCCGGAGCTCCTATAATTCACCCCTCCACTTT	CALARSSYNSPLHF	NA	TRBV30	TRBJ1-6	NA
TGCAGCGTTCAACGGGGGACCACAGATACGCAGTATTTT	CSVQRGTTDTQYF	few	TRBV29-1	TRBJ2-3	NA
TGTGCCAGCTCCCGTCTTAGCACCGGGGAGCTGTTTTTT	CASSRLSTGELFF	few	TRBV18	TRBJ2-2	NA
TGTGCCAGCAGCTTAGTAAGGTTAGGACTGTTTTTT	CASSLVRLGLFF	NA	TRBV7-2	TRBJ1-4	NA
TGTGCCAGCAGCTTACAACTAGCGGGAGGAGAGACCCAGTACTTC	CASSLQLAGGETQYF	few	TRBV7-2	TRBJ2-5	TRBD2
TGTGCCAGCAGGCGGGAGGGGGGCTACAATGAGCAGTTCTTC	CASRREGGYNEQFF	few	TRBV7-2	TRBJ2-1	TRBD2
TGTGCCAGCAGCTCAGGACCGCAACCATACAATGAGCAGTTCTTC	CASSSGPQPYNEQFF	few	TRBV13	TRBJ2-1	NA
TGTGCCAGCAGTTTATCGAGAGATAGCCACAATGAGCAGTTCTTC	CASSLSRDSHNEQFF	few	TRBV27	TRBJ2-1	NA
TGTGCCAGCAGTTACCGAGGGACAGGGACCACTGAAGCTTTCTTT	CASSYRGTGTTEAFF	once	TRBV6-5	TRBJ1-1	TRBD1
TGTGCCAGCAGCGTCCGACTGGGAAGTTCCTACAATGAGCAGTTCTTC	CASSVRLGSSYNEQFF	NA	TRBV7-2	TRBJ2-1	NA
TGTGCCAGCAGACCCTGGACAGGGGGAAAGAGCACTGAAGCTTTCTTT	CASRPWTGGKSTEAFF	medium-sized	TRBV2	TRBJ1-1	TRBD1
TGTGCCAGTACCCCGGGGGGACTCGACTATGGCTACACCTTC	CASTPGGLDYGYTF	NA	TRBV19	TRBJ1-2	NA
TGTGCCAGCAGCCAAGGACAGGGTCCCACCTACGAGCAGTACTTC	CASSQGQGPTYEQYF	many	TRBV14	TRBJ2-7	TRBD1
TGCGCCAGCAGCCAAGGACACGGCTATGGCTACACCTTC	CASSQGHGYGYTF	NA	TRBV5-1	TRBJ1-2	NA
TGCAGCGTTGGACGTGAGGGCCACACTGAAGCTTTCTTT	CSVGREGHTEAFF	few	TRBV29-1	TRBJ1-1	NA
TGTGCCTGGAATCGAGGCACTGGGGCGAACACTGAAGCTTTCTTT	CAWNRGTGANTEAFF	NA	TRBV30	TRBJ1-1	NA
TGTGCCAGCAAGGGGTCCCTAAACAATGAGCAGTTCTTC	CASKGSLNNEQFF	NA	TRBV2	TRBJ2-1	NA
TGTGCCAGCAGCGTAGCGACAGGGAACTTCTATGGCTACACCTTC	CASSVATGNFYGYTF	few	TRBV9	TRBJ1-2	TRBD1
TGTGCCAGCAGTATTCAGAACACCGGGGAGCTGTTTTTT	CASSIQNTGELFF	few	TRBV6-6	TRBJ2-2	NA
TGTGCCAGTCATAAGGGGGACTACAATGAGCAGTTCTTC	CASHKGDYNEQFF	NA	TRBV6-6	TRBJ2-1	NA
TGTGCCAGCAGTTTAACAGGGGAAGAGACCCAGTACTTC	CASSLTGEETQYF	NA	TRBV2	TRBJ2-5	TRBD1
TGTGCCAGTGTCGGCACGGGGTTGGCCCAAGAGACCCAGTACTTC	CASVGTGLAQETQYF	few	TRBV19	TRBJ2-5	NA
TGCAGCGTTGGCTATTTAACGTACGAGCAGTTCTTC	CSVGYLTYEQFF	few	TRBV29-1	TRBJ2-1	NA
TGTGCCAGCAGTTACCAACCAAACTATTCCTACGAGCAGTACTTC	CASSYQPNYSYEQYF	few	TRBV6-5	TRBJ2-7	NA
TGTGCCTGGAGGTTAGCGGGAGCTTTAGATACGCAGTATTTT	CAWRLAGALDTQYF	few	TRBV30	TRBJ2-3	TRBD2
TGTGCCAGCAGCGCTAGGACAGGGGAGGGAGATACGCAGTATTTT	CASSARTGEGDTQYF	NA	TRBV9	TRBJ2-3	TRBD1